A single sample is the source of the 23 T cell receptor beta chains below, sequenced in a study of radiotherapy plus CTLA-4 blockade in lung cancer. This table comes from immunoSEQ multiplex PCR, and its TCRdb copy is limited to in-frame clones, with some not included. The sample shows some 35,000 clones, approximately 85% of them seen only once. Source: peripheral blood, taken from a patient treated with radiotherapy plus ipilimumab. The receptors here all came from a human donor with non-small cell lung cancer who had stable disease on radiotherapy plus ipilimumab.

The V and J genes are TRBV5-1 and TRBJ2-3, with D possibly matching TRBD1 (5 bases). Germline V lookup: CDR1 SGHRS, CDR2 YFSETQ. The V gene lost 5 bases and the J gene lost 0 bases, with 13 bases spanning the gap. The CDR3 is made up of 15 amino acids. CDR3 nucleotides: TGCGCCAGCAGTGAAGACAGCTCTAGCACAGATACGCAGTATTTT. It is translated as CASSEDSSSTDTQYF.

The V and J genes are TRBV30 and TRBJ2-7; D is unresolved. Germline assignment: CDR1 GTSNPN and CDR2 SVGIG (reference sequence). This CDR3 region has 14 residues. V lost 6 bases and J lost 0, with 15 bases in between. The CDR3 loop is CACTRHSSSYEQYF. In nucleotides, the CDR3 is TGTGCCTGCACCAGACACTCGAGCTCCTACGAGCAGTACTTC.

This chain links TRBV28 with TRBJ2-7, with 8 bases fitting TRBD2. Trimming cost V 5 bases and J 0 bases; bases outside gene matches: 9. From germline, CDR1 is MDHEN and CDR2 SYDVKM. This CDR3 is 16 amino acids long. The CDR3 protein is CASSPGGGSSSYEQYF. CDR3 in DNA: TGTGCCAGCAGTCCCGGGGGGGGGAGTAGCTCCTACGAGCAGTACTTC.

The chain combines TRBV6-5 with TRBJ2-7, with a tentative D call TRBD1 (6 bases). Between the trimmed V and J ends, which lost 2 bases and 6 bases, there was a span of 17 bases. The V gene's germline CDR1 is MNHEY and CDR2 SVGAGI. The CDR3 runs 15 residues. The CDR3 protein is CASSYRPDRHREQYF. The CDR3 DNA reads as TGTGCCAGCAGTTACCGGCCAGACAGGCACCGCGAGCAGTACTTC.

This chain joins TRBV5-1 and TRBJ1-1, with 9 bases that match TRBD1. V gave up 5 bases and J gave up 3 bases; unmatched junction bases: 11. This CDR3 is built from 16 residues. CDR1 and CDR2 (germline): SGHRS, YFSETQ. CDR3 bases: TGCGCCAGCAGGCCTACAGGGGGCCGTGGGGACACTGAAGCTTTCTTT. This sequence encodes CASRPTGGRGDTEAFF.

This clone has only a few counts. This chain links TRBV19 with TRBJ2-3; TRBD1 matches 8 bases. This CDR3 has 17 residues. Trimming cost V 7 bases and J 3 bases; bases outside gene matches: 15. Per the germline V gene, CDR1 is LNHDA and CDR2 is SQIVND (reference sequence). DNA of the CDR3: TGTGCCAGTACCCCCCTCCCAGGACAGGGTATAACAGATACGCAGTATTTT. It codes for CASTPLPGQGITDTQYF.

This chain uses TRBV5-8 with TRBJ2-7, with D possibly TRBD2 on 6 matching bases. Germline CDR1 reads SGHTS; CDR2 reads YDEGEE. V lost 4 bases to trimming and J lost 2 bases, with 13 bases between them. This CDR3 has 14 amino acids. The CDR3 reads CASSAAAGPYEQYF. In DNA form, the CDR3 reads TGTGCCAGCAGCGCCGCAGCGGGCCCCTACGAGCAGTACTTC. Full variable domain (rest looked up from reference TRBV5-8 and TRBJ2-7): EAGVTQSPTHLIKTRGQQATLRCSPISGHTSVYWYQQALGLGLQFLLWYDEGEERNRGNFPPRFSGRQFPNYSSELNVNALELEDSALYLCASSAAAGPYEQYFGPGTRLTVT.

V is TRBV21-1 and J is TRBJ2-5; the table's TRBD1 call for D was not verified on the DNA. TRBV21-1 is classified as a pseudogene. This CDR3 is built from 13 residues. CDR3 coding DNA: TGTGCCAGCGGGTCAGGGCTCACCGAGACCCAGTACTTC. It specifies CASGSGLTETQYF.

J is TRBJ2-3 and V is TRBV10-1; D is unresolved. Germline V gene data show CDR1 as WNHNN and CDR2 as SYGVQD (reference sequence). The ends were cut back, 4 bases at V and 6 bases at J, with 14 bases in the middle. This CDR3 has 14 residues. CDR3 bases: TGCGCCAGCAGTGTAGTGCGGAACGCTGATACGCAGTATTTT. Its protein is CASSVVRNADTQYF.

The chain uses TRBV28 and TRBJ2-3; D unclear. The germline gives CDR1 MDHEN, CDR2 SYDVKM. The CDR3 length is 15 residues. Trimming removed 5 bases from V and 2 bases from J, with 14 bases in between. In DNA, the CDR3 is TGTGCCAGCAGTCCCCCCCGGAGTACCACAGATACGCAGTATTTT. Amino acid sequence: CASSPPRSTTDTQYF.

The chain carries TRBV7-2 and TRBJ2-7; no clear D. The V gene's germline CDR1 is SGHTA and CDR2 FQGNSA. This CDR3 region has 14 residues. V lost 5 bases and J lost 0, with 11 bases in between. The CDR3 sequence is CASSLQTGSYEQYF. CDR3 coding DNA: TGTGCCAGCAGCCTCCAAACTGGCTCCTACGAGCAGTACTTC.

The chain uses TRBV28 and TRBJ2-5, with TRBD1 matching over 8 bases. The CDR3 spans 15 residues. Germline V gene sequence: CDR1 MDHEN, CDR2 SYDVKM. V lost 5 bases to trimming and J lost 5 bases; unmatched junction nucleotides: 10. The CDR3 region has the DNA TGTGCCAGCAGTCCCCCCGACAGGGGCGCGGAGACCCAGTACTTC. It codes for CASSPPDRGAETQYF.

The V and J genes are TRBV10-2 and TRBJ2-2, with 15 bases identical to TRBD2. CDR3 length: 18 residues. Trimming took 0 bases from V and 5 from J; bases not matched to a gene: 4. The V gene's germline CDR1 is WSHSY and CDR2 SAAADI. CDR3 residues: CASSESGLAGGGTGELFF. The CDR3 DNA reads TGCGCCAGCAGTGAGTCGGGACTAGCGGGAGGAGGAACCGGGGAGCTGTTTTTT.

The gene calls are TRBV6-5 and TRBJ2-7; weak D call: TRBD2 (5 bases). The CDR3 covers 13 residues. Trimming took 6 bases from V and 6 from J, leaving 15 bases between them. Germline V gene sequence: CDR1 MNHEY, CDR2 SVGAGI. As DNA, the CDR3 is TGTGCCAGCAGCGCGGGTCGCCGCGCCGAGCAGTACTTC. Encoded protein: CASSAGRRAEQYF.

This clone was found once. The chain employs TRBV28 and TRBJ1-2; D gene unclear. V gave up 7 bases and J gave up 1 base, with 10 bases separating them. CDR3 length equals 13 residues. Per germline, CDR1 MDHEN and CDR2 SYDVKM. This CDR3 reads CASTYADNYGYTF. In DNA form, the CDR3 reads TGTGCCAGCACCTACGCCGATAACTATGGCTACACCTTC.

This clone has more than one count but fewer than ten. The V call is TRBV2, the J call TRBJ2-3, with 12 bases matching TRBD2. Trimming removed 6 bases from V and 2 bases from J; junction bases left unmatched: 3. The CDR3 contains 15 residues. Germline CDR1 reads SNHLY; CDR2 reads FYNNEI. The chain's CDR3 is CASRRLAGVTDTQYF. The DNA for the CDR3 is TGTGCCAGCAGACGACTAGCGGGAGTCACAGATACGCAGTATTTT. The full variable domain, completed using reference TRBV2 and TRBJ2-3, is EPEVTQTPSHQVTQMGQEVILRCVPISNHLYFYWYRQILGQKVEFLVSFYNNEISEKSEIFDDQFSVERPDGSNFTLKIRSTKLEDSAMYFCASRRLAGVTDTQYFGPGTRLTVL.

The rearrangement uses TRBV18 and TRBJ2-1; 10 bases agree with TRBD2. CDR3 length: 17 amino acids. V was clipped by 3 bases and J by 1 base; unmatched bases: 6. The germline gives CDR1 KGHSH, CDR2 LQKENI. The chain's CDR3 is CASSPRASGSSYNEQFF. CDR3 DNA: TGTGCCAGCTCACCGAGGGCTAGCGGGAGTTCCTACAATGAGCAGTTCTTC.

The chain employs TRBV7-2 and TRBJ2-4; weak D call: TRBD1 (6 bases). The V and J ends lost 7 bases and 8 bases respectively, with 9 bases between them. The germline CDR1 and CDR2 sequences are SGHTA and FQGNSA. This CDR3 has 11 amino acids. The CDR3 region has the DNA TGTGCCAGCACCCCAGGGGACATTCAGTACTTC. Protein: CASTPGDIQYF.

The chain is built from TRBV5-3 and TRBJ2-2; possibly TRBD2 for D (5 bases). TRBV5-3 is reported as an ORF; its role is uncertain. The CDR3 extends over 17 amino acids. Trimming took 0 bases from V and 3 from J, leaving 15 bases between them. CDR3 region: CARSLVFPTRDTGELFF. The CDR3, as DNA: TGTGCCAGAAGCTTGGTTTTCCCCACGCGGGACACCGGGGAGCTGTTTTTT.

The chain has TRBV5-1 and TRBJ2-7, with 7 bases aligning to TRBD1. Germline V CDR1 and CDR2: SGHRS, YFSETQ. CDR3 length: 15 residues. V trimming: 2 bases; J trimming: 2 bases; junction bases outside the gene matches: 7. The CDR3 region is CASSLQWQGAYEQYF. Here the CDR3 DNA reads TGCGCCAGCAGCTTACAATGGCAGGGGGCCTACGAGCAGTACTTC.

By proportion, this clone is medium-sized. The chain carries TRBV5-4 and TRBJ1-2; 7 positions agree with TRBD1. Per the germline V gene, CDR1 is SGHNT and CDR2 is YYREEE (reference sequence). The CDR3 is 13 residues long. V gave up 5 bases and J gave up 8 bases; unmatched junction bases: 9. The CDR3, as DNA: TGTGCCAGCAGATCAAGGACAGGAGGGGGCTACACCTTC. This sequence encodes CASRSRTGGGYTF. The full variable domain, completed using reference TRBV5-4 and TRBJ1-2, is ETGVTQSPTHLIKTRGQQVTLRCSSQSGHNTVSWYQQALGQGPQFIFQYYREEENGRGNFPPRFSGLQFPNYSSELNVNALELDDSALYLCASRSRTGGGYTFGSGTRLTVV.

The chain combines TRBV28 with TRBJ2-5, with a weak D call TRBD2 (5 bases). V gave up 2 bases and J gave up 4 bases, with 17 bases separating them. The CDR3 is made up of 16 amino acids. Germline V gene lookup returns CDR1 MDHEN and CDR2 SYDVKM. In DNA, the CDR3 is TGTGCCAGCAGTTTACAATGGAGTCAGGCGGGAGAGACCCAGTACTTC. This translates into CASSLQWSQAGETQYF. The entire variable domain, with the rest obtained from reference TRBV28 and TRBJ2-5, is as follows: DVKVTQSSRYLVKRTGEKVFLECVQDMDHENMFWYRQDPGLGLRLIYFSYDVKMKEKGDIPEGYSVSREKKERFSLILESASTNQTSMYLCASSLQWSQAGETQYFGPGTRLLVL.

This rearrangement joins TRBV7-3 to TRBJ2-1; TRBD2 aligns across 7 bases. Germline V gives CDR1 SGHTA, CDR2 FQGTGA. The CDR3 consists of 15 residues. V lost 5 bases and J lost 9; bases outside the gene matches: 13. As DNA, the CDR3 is TGTGCCAGCAGCGCCTCTAGCGGACCCTTCGTTGAGCAGTTCTTC. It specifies CASSASSGPFVEQFF.